This section outlines one TCR beta chain sequence together with its context. CDR1 is SGHTA, CDR2 FQGNSA, per germline. This CDR3 is built from 17 residues. The V segment lost 3 bases and the J segment 0 bases; nucleotides outside the gene matches: 4. Primers included in the PCR were 60 Vbeta and 13 Jbeta primers. Produced via immunoSEQ multiplex PCR; TCRdb's table is partial and in-frame only. The table shows over 150,000 clones, with about 68% occurring only once. This entry is derived from a study of cytomegalovirus exposure and HLA in healthy donors. V is TRBV7-2 and J is TRBJ2-1, with 11 bases fitting TRBD2. Sequencing was performed on PBMCs. The sequence derives from a man aged 18 to 29 in good health and CMV-seronegative. The CDR3 DNA sequence: TGTGCCAGCAGCTTTAGCGGGAGGGTGAGCTCCTACAATGAGCAGTTCTTC. This encodes CASSFSGRVSSYNEQFF.